Detailed here is one T cell receptor (beta chain). Its antigen is unknown. The source of the sample is a study of T cell responses to AZD1222 COVID-19 vaccine. Findings and limits, study-wide: CD4 TCRs covered the whole spike, strongest at regions 160-218 and 743-854. Within unmutated variant regions lay the reported targets of nearly half of spike-specific TCRs. The peak T cell response came first, and repertoires were sampled only after it.

This table comes from immunoSEQ multiplex PCR, and its TCRdb copy is limited to in-frame clones, with some not included. The sample holds about 110,000 clones, around 81% seen once. Germline V gives CDR1 MDHEN, CDR2 SYDVKM. The CDR3 contains 14 residues. Trimming left V 5 bases short and J 5 bases short, with 10 bases between. The sample here was peripheral blood, taken on day 0 of AZD1222 vaccination. The V call is TRBV28, the J call TRBJ1-6, with a tentative D call TRBD1 (5 bases). This receptor was obtained from an adult in good health. The CDR3 protein is CASSRGGNNSPLHF. The DNA of the CDR3 is TGTGCCAGCAGTCGGGGGGGGAATAATTCACCCCTCCACTTT.